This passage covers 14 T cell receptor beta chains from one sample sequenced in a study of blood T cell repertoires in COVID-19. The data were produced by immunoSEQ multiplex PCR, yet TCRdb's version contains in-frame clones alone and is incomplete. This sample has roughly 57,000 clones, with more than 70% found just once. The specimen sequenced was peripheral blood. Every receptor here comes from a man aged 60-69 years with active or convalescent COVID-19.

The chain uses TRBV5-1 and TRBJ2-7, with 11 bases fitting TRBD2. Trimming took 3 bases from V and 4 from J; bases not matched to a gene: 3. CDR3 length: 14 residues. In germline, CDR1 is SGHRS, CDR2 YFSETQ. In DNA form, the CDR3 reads TGCGCCAGCAGCTCAAGACTAGCGGGGTACGAGCAGTACTTC. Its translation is CASSSRLAGYEQYF. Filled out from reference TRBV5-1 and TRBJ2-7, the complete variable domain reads KAGVTQTPRYLIKTRGQQVTLSCSPISGHRSVSWYQQTPGQGLQFLFEYFSETQRNKGNFPGRFSGRQFSNSRSEMNVSTLELGDSALYLCASSSRLAGYEQYFGPGTRLTVT.

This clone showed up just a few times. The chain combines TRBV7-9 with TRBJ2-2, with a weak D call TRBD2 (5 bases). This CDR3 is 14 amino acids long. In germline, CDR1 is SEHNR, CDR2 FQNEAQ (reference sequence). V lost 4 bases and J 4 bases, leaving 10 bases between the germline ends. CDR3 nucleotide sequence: TGTGCCAGCAGCTATACGGACTCCACCGGGGAGCTGTTTTTT. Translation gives CASSYTDSTGELFF. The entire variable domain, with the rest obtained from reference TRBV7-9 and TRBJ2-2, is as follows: DTGVSQNPRHKITKRGQNVTFRCDPISEHNRLYWYRQTLGQGPEFLTYFQNEAQLEKSRLLSDRFSAERPKGSFSTLEIQRTEQGDSAMYLCASSYTDSTGELFFGEGSRLTVL.

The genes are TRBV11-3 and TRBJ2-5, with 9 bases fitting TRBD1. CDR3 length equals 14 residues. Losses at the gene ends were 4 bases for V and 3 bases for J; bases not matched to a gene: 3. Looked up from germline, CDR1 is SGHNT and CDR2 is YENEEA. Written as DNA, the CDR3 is TGTGCCAGCAGCTCTCGGACAGGGGAAGAGACCCAGTACTTC. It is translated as CASSSRTGEETQYF.

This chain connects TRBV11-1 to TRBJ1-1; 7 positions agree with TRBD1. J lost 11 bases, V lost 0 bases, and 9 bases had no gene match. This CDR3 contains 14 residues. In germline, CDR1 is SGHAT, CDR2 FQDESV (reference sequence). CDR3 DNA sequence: TGTGCCAGCAGCTTAGCCCGGGACAGACTCTTGGCTTTCTTT. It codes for CASSLARDRLLAFF.

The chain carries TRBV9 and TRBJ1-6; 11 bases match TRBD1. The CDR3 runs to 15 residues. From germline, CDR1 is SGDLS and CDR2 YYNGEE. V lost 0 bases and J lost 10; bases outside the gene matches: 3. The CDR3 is CASSVGGTGGSPLHF. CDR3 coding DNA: TGTGCCAGCAGCGTAGGAGGGACAGGGGGGTCACCCCTCCACTTT.

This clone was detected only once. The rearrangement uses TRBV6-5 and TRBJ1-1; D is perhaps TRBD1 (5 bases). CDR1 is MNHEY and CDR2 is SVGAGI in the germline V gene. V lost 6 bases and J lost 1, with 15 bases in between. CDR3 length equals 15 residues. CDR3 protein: CASRPLDSTNTEAFF. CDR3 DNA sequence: TGTGCCAGCAGACCCCTCGACAGCACGAACACTGAAGCTTTCTTT.

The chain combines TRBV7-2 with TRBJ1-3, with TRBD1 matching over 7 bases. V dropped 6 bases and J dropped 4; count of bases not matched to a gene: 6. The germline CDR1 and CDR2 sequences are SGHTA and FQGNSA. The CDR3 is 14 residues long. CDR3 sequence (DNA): TGTGCCAGCAGTAGAGGGACAGCCGGAAACACCATATATTTT. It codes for CASSRGTAGNTIYF.

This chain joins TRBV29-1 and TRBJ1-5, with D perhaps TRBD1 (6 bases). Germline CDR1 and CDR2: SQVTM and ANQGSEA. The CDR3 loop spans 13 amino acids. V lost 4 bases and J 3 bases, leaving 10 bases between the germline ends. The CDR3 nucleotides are TGCAGCGTTGGACAGGCACTCAATCAGCCCCAGCATTTT. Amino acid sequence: CSVGQALNQPQHF.

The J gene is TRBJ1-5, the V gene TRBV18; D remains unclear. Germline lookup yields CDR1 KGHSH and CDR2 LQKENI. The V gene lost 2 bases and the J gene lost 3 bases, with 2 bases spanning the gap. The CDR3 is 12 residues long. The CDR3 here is CASSPYNQPQHF. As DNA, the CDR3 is TGTGCCAGCTCACCATACAATCAGCCCCAGCATTTT.

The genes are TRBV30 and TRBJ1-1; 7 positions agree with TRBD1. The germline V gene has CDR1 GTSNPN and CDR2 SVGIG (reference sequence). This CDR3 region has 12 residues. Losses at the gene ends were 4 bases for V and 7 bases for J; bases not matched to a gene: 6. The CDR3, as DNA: TGTGCCTGGACGGTTAGGACAGGTGAAGCTTTCTTT. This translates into CAWTVRTGEAFF. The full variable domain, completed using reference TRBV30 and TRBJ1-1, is SQTIHQWPATLVQPVGSPLSLECTVEGTSNPNLYWYRQAAGRGLQLLFYSVGIGQISSEVPQNLSASRPQDRQFILSSKKLLLSDSGFYLCAWTVRTGEAFFGQGTRLTVV.

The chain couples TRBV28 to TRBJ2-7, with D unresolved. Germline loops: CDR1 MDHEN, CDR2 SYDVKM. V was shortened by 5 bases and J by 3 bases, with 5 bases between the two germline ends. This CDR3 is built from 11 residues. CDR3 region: CASSLNYEQYF. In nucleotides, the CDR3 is TGTGCCAGCAGTCTTAACTACGAGCAGTACTTC.

CDR3 sequence reads: CASSLVSGTPYGYTF. DNA of the CDR3: TGTGCCAGCAGCTTAGTCTCCGGGACACCTTATGGCTACACCTTC. The chain employs TRBV7-2 and TRBJ1-2; a weak D match, TRBD1 (6 bases). Per the germline V gene, CDR1 is SGHTA and CDR2 is FQGNSA. The V end was cut by 1 base, the J end by 5 bases, with 14 bases between. This CDR3 contains 15 residues.

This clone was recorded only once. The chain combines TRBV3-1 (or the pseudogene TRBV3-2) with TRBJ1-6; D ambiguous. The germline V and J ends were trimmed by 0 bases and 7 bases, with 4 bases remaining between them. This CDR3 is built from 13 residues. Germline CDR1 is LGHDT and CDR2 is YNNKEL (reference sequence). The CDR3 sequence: CASSQDQNSPLHF. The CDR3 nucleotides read TGTGCCAGCAGCCAAGATCAGAATTCACCCCTCCACTTT.

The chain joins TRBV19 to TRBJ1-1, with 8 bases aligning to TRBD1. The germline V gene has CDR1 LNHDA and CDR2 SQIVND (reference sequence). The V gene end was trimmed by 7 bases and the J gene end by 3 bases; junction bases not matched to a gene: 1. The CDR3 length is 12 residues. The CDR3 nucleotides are TGTGCCAGTACCAGGGGGCACACTGAAGCTTTCTTT. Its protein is CASTRGHTEAFF.